Each of the 5 T cell receptor beta chains below was sequenced from the same sample in a study of cytomegalovirus exposure and HLA in healthy donors. PCR involved 60 Vbeta and 13 Jbeta primers. TCRdb's table, derived via immunoSEQ multiplex PCR, lists solely in-frame clones and lacks some. The table lists roughly 150,000 clones, approximately 81% of them singletons. Source material: PBMCs. The receptors originated from a woman aged 40 to 55 in good health and CMV-seropositive.

This clone was detected a few times. This rearrangement joins TRBV27 to TRBJ1-5; 7 bases match TRBD1. The V gene's germline CDR1 is MNHEY and CDR2 SMNVEV (reference sequence). With V trimmed by 6 bases and J by 10 bases, 12 bases remained unmatched. The CDR3 is made up of 14 amino acids. CDR3 in DNA: TGTGCCAGCAGCCCGGGAAGGGGGCGAGGACCCCAGCATTTT. This encodes CASSPGRGRGPQHF.

V gene TRBV18 combines with J gene TRBJ1-6, with a tentative D call TRBD1 (5 bases). The CDR3 length is 16 residues. The germline gives CDR1 KGHSH, CDR2 LQKENI. V was cut by 4 bases and J by 8 bases, with 18 bases left in between. CDR3 residues: CASSLQGPQRDSPLHF. The CDR3 region has the DNA TGTGCCAGCTCACTGCAGGGCCCTCAACGGGATTCACCCCTCCACTTT.

This clone was recorded only once. The chain combines TRBV28 with TRBJ2-7; TRBD1 agrees at 8 bases. This CDR3 region has 14 residues. V trimming: 4 bases; J trimming: 4 bases; junction bases outside the gene matches: 6. Germline V gene lookup returns CDR1 MDHEN and CDR2 SYDVKM. CDR3 nucleotides: TGTGCCAGCAGTTCGGCAGGGGGCGGATACGAGCAGTACTTC. This encodes CASSSAGGGYEQYF. Based on the CDR3 plus reference TRBV28 and TRBJ2-7, the full variable domain is DVKVTQSSRYLVKRTGEKVFLECVQDMDHENMFWYRQDPGLGLRLIYFSYDVKMKEKGDIPEGYSVSREKKERFSLILESASTNQTSMYLCASSSAGGGYEQYFGPGTRLTVT.

The rearrangement joins TRBV19 to TRBJ2-1; a weak D match, TRBD2 (6 bases). V lost 2 bases to trimming and J lost 1 base, with 12 bases between them. Germline values: CDR1 LNHDA, CDR2 SQIVND (reference sequence). The CDR3 is made up of 16 amino acids. CDR3 bases: TGTGCCAGTAGTATATTCGGGAGTCGGTCCTACAATGAGCAGTTCTTC. Amino acid sequence: CASSIFGSRSYNEQFF.

This chain links TRBV25-1 with TRBJ1-2, with 8 bases lining up with TRBD1. J gave up 2 bases and V 2 bases, and 10 bases lay outside the gene matches. Germline V lookup: CDR1 MGHDK, CDR2 SYGVNS. The CDR3 has 17 amino acids. The CDR3 DNA is TGTGCCAGCAGTGAAGCTTTCTGGACAGGGCAAAACTATGGCTACACCTTC. Its protein product is CASSEAFWTGQNYGYTF.